This TCR beta chain appears in the sequencing data of a study of blood T cell repertoires in COVID-19. Study as a whole: Acute-phase and convalescent COVID-19 samples originated in the United States, Italy and Spain.

This clone was picked up a small number of times. Authors' processing steps: Researchers report that nucleated cell counts were estimated from reference gene primer amplification. Profiled with immunoSEQ multiplex PCR; TCRdb holds only in-frame clones, not every one. Clone size and the V and J calls come from that table; the DNA yielded D and trimming. The sample lists hundreds of thousands of clones, 85% to 90% occurring once. The source of this sequence is a woman aged 25 to 39 with acute or convalescent COVID-19. The sample was peripheral blood.

CDR3: CAARGEGVFGEQYF. As DNA, the CDR3 is TGTGCCGCCAGGGGTGAGGGGGTGTTCGGCGAGCAGTACTTC. J is TRBJ2-7 and V is TRBV27; a weak D match, TRBD1 (6 bases). The CDR3 is made up of 14 amino acids. Trimming took off 11 bases at V and 6 bases at J, with 23 bases between the two ends. The germline V gene encodes CDR1 MNHEY and CDR2 SMNVEV (reference sequence).